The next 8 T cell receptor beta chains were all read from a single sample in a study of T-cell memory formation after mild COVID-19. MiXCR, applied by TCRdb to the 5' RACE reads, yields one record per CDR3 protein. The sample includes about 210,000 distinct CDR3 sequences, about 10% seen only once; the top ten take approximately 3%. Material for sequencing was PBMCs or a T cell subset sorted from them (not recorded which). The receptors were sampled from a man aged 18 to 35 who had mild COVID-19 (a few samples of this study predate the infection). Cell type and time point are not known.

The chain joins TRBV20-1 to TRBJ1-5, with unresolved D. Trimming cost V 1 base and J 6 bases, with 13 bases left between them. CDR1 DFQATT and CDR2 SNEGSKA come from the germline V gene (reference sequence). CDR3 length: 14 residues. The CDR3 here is CSARVWEASQPQHF. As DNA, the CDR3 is TGCAGTGCTAGAGTATGGGAGGCAAGTCAGCCCCAGCATTTT.

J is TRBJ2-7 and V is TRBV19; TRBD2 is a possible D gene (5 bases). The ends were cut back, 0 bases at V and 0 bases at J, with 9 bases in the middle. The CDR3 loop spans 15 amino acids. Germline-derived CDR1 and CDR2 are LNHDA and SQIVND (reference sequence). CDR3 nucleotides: TGTGCCAGTAGTATAGATCGGGGTCTCTCCTACGAGCAGTACTTC. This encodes CASSIDRGLSYEQYF.

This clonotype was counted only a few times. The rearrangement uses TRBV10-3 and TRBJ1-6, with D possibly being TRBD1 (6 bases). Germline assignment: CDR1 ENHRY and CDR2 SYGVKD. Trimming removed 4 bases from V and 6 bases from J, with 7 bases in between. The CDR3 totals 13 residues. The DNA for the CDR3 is TGTGCCATCAGTGCAGGGGTTAATTCACCCCTCCACTTT. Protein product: CAISAGVNSPLHF.

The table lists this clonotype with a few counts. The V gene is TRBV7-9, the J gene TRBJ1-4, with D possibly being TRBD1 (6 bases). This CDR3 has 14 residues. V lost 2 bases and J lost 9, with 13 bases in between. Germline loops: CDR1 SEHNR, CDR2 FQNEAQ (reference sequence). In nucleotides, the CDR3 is TGTGCCAGCAGCTTACCACAGGGTAGCAAAAAACTGTTTTTT. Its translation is CASSLPQGSKKLFF.

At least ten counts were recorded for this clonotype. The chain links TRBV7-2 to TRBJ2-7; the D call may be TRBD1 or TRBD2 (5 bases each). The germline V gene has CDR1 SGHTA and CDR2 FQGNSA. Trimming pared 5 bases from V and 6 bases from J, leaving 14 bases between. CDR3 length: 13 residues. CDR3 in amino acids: CASSPLRGVEQYV. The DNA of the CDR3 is TGTGCCAGCAGCCCCCTACGGGGCGTCGAGCAGTACGTC.

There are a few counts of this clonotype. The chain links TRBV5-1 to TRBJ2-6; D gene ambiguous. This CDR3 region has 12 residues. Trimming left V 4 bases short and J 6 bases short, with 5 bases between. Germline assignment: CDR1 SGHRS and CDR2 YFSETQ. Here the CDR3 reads CASSPEANVLTF. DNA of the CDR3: TGCGCCAGCAGCCCCGAGGCCAACGTCCTGACTTTC.

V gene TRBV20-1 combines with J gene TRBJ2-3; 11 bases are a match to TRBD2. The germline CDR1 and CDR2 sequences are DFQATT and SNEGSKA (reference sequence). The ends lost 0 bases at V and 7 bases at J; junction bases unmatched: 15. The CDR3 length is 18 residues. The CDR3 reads CSARDPTSGGPWGNTQYF. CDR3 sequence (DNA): TGCAGTGCTAGAGATCCCACTAGCGGGGGCCCCTGGGGTAATACGCAGTATTTT.

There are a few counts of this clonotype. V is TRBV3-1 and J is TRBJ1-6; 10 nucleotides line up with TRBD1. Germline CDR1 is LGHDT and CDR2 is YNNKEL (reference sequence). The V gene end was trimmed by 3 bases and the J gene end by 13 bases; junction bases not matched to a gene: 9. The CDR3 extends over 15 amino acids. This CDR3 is CASSQFGQGVSPLHF. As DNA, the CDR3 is TGTGCCAGCAGCCAGTTTGGACAGGGGGTTTCTCCCCTCCACTTT.